What follows are 11 T cell receptor beta chains derived from one specimen sequenced in a study of CD8+CD57+ T cells in acquired aplastic anemia. Those patients picked for sequencing had displayed CD8+CD57+ cell expansion on flow cytometry. The study profiled TCR beta VDJ and CDR3 using genomic DNA as template. From the reads, TCRdb called clonotypes with MiXCR, one entry per CDR3 protein. There are roughly 150,000 distinct CDR3 sequences in the sample; around 50% occur only once, and roughly 3.1% lies in the top ten. Sequenced material: sorted CD4+, CD8+, or CD8+CD57+ T cells (not recorded which) from PBMCs. The receptors here all came from a human donor with aplastic anemia.

This clonotype was detected ten times or more. This rearrangement joins TRBV7-9 to TRBJ2-2; 7 bases are a match to TRBD1. Germline lookup yields CDR1 SEHNR and CDR2 FQNEAQ (reference sequence). There are 14 residues in the CDR3. The V and J ends lost 5 bases and 6 bases, in that order; junction bases with no gene match: 6. Here the CDR3 DNA reads TGTGCCAGCAGCATGGACAGGACGGCCGGGGAGCTGTTTTTT. It codes for CASSMDRTAGELFF. Using reference TRBV7-9 and TRBJ2-2 for the parts outside the CDR3, the full variable domain is DTGVSQNPRHKITKRGQNVTFRCDPISEHNRLYWYRQTLGQGPEFLTYFQNEAQLEKSRLLSDRFSAERPKGSFSTLEIQRTEQGDSAMYLCASSMDRTAGELFFGEGSRLTVL.

This clonotype has a count of ten or more. The chain is built from TRBV19 and TRBJ1-2; weak D call: TRBD1 (6 bases). V gave up 6 bases and J gave up 7 bases, with 12 bases separating them. The CDR3 spans 12 residues. CDR1 is LNHDA, CDR2 SQIVND, per germline (reference sequence). This CDR3 is CASSDRLVGYTF. DNA of the CDR3: TGTGCCAGTAGCGACAGGCTGGTTGGCTACACCTTC.

The sample holds a few counts of this clonotype. The gene calls are TRBV28 and TRBJ2-6, with 7 bases lining up with TRBD1. Trimming at V came to 6 bases and at J to 3 bases, leaving 2 bases not matched to a gene. Germline assignment: CDR1 MDHEN and CDR2 SYDVKM. This CDR3 region has 14 residues. The CDR3 DNA follows: TGTGCCAGCAGGTACAGGGGTGGGGCCAACGTCCTGACTTTC. Translation gives CASRYRGGANVLTF.

The chain uses TRBV29-1 and TRBJ1-1; D is unresolved. Per germline, CDR1 SQVTM and CDR2 ANQGSEA. The ends were cut back, 5 bases at V and 0 bases at J, with 7 bases in the middle. The CDR3 runs to 12 residues. The DNA for the CDR3 is TGCAGCGTTTTATCAGTGAACACTGAAGCTTTCTTT. It yields the protein CSVLSVNTEAFF.

The rearrangement joins TRBV29-1 to TRBJ2-5; D is unresolved. This CDR3 contains 12 residues. V lost 7 bases and J 5 bases, leaving 14 bases between the germline ends. Germline CDR1 is SQVTM and CDR2 is ANQGSEA. The CDR3 region is CSGLGWPETQYF. The CDR3 nucleotides are TGCAGCGGTTTGGGGTGGCCGGAGACCCAGTACTTC. The variable domain in full, completed from reference TRBV29-1 and TRBJ2-5, reads SAVISQKPSRDICQRGTSLTIQCQVDSQVTMMFWYRQQPGQSLTLIATANQGSEATYESGFVIDKFPISRPNLTFSTLTVSNMSPEDSSIYLCSGLGWPETQYFGPGTRLLVL.

This clonotype has ten or more counts. This chain joins TRBV7-8 and TRBJ2-3, with TRBD2 matching 7 bases. Germline trimming cut 7 bases from V and 2 bases from J; bases unmatched to any gene: 12. The germline gives CDR1 SGHVS, CDR2 FQNEAQ. The length of the CDR3 is 16 residues. The chain's CDR3 is CASKSEASGLTDTQYF. The CDR3 coding sequence is TGTGCCAGCAAGTCTGAGGCTAGCGGACTCACAGATACGCAGTATTTT.

The V call is TRBV13, the J call TRBJ1-2; no clear D gene. The CDR3 spans 14 residues. Germline V gene data show CDR1 as PRHDT and CDR2 as FYEKMQ (reference sequence). Trimming removed 0 bases at V and 8 bases at J, with 13 bases between. Here the CDR3 DNA reads TGTGCCAGCAGCTTAGGCTCAGGACTGGGGGGCTACACCTTC. This encodes CASSLGSGLGGYTF. Combining the CDR3 with reference TRBV13 and TRBJ1-2 gives the whole variable domain AAGVIQSPRHLIKEKRETATLKCYPIPRHDTVYWYQQGPGQDPQFLISFYEKMQSDKGSIPDRFSAQQFSDYHSELNMSSLELGDSALYFCASSLGSGLGGYTFGSGTRLTVV.

In this sample, this clonotype turned up a few times. This may come from a read error, since a much larger clone is one base off. This sequence joins TRBV9 and TRBJ2-7; tentative D call: TRBD2 (5 bases). Germline assignment: CDR1 SGDLS and CDR2 YYNGEE. The CDR3 is made up of 14 amino acids. In nucleotides, the CDR3 is TGTGCCAGCGGCGTAACAGCGGAAGCCTACGAGCAGTACTTC. Encoded protein: CASGVTAEAYEQYF.

This clonotype was picked up many times. The genes are TRBV19 and TRBJ1-5; 10 bases are a match to TRBD1. The CDR3 length is 15 residues. Trimming removed 5 bases from V and 6 bases from J; junction bases left unmatched: 7. Germline values: CDR1 LNHDA, CDR2 SQIVND (reference sequence). The CDR3 DNA follows: TGTGCCAGTAGTGTGACAGGGGGCACGGGTCAGCCCCAGCATTTT. This encodes CASSVTGGTGQPQHF.

V is TRBV7-6 and J is TRBJ2-7; 9 nucleotides agree with TRBD2. This CDR3 contains 15 residues. J was trimmed by 7 bases and V by 0 bases; bases with no gene match: 7. Per germline, CDR1 SGHVS and CDR2 FNYEAQ. For the CDR3, the DNA is TGTGCCAGCAGCTTAGCGGCGGGGGGGCGGGGAGAGCAGTACTTC. Its translation: CASSLAAGGRGEQYF.

The J gene is TRBJ1-5, the V gene TRBV2; weak D call: TRBD1 (6 bases). The germline V gene encodes CDR1 SNHLY and CDR2 FYNNEI. The CDR3 covers 15 residues. Trimming removed 5 bases from V and 2 bases from J, with 13 bases in between. The CDR3 coding sequence is TGTGCCAGCAGTCACCAGGGGCGTGGCAATCAGCCCCAGCATTTT. It is translated as CASSHQGRGNQPQHF.